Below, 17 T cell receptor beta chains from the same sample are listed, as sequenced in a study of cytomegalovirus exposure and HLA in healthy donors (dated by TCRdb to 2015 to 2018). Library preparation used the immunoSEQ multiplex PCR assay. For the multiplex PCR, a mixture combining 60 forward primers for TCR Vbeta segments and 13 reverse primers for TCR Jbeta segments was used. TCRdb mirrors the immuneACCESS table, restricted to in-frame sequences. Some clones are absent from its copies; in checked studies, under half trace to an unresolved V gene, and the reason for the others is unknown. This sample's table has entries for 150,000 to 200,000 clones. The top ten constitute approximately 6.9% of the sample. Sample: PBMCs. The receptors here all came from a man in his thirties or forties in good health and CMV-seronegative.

CDR3 nucleotide sequence: TGTGCCAGCGGACAGGGCCCTAGGGCTGAAGCTTTCTTT. It specifies CASGQGPRAEAFF. The chain links TRBV21-1 to TRBJ1-1; the table's D call TRBD1 went unverified against the DNA. TRBV21-1 is reported as a pseudogene. The length of the CDR3 is 13 residues.

The CDR3 loop is CSVAGDRSSYEQYF. The CDR3 nucleotides read TGCAGCGTTGCCGGGGACAGAAGCTCCTACGAGCAGTACTTC. The chain links TRBV29-1 to TRBJ2-7; TRBD1 matches 7 bases. After removal of 4 bases from V and 0 bases from J, the junction contained 6 bases not matched to a gene. CDR1 is SQVTM and CDR2 is ANQGSEA in the germline V gene. The CDR3 consists of 14 residues.

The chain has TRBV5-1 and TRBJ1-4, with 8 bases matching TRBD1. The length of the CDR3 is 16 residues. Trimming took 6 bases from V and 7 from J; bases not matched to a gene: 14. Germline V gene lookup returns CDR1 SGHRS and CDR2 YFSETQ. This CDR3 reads CASNRMPGQAGEKLFF. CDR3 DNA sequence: TGCGCCAGCAACCGGATGCCGGGACAGGCGGGTGAAAAACTGTTTTTT.

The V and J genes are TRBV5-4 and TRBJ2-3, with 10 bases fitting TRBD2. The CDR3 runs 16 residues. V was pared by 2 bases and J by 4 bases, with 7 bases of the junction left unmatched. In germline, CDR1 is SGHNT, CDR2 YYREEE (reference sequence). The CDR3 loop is CASSLSSGRAADTQYF. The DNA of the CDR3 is TGTGCCAGCAGCTTATCTAGCGGGAGAGCGGCAGATACGCAGTATTTT.

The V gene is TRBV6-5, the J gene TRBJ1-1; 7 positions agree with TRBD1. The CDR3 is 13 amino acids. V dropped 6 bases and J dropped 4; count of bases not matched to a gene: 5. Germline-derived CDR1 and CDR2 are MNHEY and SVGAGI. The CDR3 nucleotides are TGTGCCAGCAGACAGGGGTTGAGCACTGAAGCTTTCTTT. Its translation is CASRQGLSTEAFF.

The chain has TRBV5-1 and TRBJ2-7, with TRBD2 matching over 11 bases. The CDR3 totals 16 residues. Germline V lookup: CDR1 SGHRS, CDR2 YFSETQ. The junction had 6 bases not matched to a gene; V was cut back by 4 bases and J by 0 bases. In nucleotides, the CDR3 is TGCGCCAGCAGCAGATTAGGGACTAGCGGCTCCTACGAGCAGTACTTC. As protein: CASSRLGTSGSYEQYF.

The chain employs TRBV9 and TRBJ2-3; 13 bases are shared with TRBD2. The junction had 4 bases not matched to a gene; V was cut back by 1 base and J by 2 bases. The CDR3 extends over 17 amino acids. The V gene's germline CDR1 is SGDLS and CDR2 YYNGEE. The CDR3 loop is CASSVIGLAGDTDTQYF. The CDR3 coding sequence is TGTGCCAGCAGCGTAATAGGACTAGCGGGAGACACAGATACGCAGTATTTT.

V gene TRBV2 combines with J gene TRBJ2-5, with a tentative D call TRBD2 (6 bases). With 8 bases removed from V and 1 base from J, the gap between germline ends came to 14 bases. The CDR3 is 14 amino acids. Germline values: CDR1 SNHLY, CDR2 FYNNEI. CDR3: CASLGRGFQETQYF. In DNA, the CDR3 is TGTGCCAGCCTGGGGCGGGGCTTCCAAGAGACCCAGTACTTC.

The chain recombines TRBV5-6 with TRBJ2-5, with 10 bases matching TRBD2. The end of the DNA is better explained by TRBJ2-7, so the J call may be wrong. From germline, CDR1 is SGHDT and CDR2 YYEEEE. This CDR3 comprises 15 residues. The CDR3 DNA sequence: TGTGCCAGCAGCTCTAGCGGGAGTCCGTTCTACGAGCAGTACTTC. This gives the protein CASSSSGSPFYEQYF.

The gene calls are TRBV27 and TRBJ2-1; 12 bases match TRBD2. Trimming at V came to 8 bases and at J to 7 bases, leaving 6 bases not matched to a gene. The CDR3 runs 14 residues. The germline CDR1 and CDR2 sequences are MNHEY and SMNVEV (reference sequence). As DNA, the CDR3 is TGTGCCAGCCGTCGACTAGCGGGAGAAAATGAGCAGTTCTTC. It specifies CASRRLAGENEQFF.

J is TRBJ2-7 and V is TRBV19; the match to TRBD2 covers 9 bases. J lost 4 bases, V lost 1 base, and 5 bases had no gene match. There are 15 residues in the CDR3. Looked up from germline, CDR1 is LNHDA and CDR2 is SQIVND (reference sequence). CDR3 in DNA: TGTGCCAGTAGTATAGTTGCGGGGGGGCCATACGAGCAGTACTTC. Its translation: CASSIVAGGPYEQYF.

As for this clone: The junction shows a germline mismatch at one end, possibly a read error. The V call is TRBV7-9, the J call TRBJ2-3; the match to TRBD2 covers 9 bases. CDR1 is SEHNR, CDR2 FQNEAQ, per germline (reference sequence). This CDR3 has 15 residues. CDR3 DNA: TGTGCCAGCAGGTTAGCGGGAGCGAGCACAGATACGCAGTATTTT. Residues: CASRLAGASTDTQYF. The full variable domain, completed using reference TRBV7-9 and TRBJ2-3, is DTGVSQNPRHKITKRGQNVTFRCDPISEHNRLYWYRQTLGQGPEFLTYFQNEAQLEKSRLLSDRFSAERPKGSFSTLEIQRTEQGDSAMYLCASRLAGASTDTQYFGPGTRLTVL.

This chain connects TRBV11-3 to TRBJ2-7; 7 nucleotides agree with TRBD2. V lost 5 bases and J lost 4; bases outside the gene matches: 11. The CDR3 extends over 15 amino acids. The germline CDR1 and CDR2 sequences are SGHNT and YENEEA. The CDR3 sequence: CASSPGGEGWYEQYF. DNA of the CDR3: TGTGCCAGCAGCCCCGGCGGGGAGGGATGGTACGAGCAGTACTTC.

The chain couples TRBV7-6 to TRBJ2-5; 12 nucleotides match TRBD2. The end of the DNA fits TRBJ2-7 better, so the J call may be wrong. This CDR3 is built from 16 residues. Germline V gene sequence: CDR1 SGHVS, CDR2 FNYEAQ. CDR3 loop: CASSPGTSGHSYEQYF. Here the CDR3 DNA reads TGTGCCAGCAGCCCCGGGACTAGCGGGCACTCCTACGAGCAGTACTTC.

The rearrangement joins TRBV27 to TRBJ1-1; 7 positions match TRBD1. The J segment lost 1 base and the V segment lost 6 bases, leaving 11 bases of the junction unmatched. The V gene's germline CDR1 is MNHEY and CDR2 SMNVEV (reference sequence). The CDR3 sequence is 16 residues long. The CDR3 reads CASSAYMGQQNTEAFF. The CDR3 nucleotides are TGTGCCAGCAGCGCTTACATGGGACAGCAGAACACTGAAGCTTTCTTT.

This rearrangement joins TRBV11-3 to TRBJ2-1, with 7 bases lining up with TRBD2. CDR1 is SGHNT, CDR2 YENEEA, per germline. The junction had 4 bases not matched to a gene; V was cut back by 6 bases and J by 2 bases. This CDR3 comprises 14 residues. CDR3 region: CASSGGGTYNEQFF. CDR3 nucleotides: TGTGCCAGCAGTGGGGGGGGGACCTACAATGAGCAGTTCTTC. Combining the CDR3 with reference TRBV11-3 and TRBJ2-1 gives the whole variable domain EAGVVQSPRYKIIEKKQPVAFWCNPISGHNTLYWYLQNLGQGPELLIRYENEEAVDDSQLPKDRFSAERLKGVDSTLKIQPAELGDSAVYLCASSGGGTYNEQFFGPGTRLTVL.

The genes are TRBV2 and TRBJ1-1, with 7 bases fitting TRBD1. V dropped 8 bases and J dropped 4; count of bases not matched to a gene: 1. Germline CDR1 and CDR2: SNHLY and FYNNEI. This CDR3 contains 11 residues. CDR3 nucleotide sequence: TGTGCCAGCCGACAGGGCACTGAAGCTTTCTTT. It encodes CASRQGTEAFF.